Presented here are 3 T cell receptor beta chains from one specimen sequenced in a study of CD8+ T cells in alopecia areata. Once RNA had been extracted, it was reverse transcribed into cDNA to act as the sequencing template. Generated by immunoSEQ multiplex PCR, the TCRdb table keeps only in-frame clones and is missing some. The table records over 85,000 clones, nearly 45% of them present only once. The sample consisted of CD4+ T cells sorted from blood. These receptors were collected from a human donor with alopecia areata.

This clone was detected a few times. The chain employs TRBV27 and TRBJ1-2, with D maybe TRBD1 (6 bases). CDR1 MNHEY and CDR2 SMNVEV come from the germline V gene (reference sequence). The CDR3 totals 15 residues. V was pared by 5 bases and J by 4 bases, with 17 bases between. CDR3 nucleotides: TGTGCCAGCAGTAAATACGACAGGTCCTTCTATGGCTACACCTTC. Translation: CASSKYDRSFYGYTF.

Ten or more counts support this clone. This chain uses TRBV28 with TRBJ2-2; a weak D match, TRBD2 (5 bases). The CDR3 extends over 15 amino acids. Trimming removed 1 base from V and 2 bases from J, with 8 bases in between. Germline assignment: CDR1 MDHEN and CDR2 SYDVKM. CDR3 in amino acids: CASSLLASNTGELFF. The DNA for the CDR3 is TGTGCCAGCAGTTTATTAGCGTCCAACACCGGGGAGCTGTTTTTT.

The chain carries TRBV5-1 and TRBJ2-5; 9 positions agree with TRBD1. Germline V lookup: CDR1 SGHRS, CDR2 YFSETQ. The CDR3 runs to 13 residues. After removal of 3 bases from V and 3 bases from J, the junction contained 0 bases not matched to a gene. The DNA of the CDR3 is TGCGCCAGCAGCTGGACAGGGGAAGAGACCCAGTACTTC. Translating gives CASSWTGEETQYF.